The entry below describes one TCR beta chain. Its matching antigen is unknown. Trimming took 2 bases from V and 2 from J, leaving 10 bases between them. The CDR3 has 14 amino acids. From germline, CDR1 is MNHEY and CDR2 SVGAGI. This sample was taken from a study of OX40 agonist ivuxolimab in advanced cancers. Turning to the study itself: Dose-escalation cases comprised hepatocellular carcinoma, melanoma, renal cell or head and neck cancer.

Using immunoSEQ multiplex PCR, the repertoire was profiled, and TCRdb retains in-frame clones only, with some absent. The top ten clones hold approximately 0.5% of a sample with about 73,000 clones, over 80% of them seen once. Findings of the study overall: There were, on average, more expanded clones in CD8+ T cells than in CD4+. In the 0.1 to 3.0 mg/kg range, CD4+ and CD8+ blood T cells had expanded clonally by week 6.

Sequenced here: CD4+ or CD8+ T cells sorted from blood, sampled in a trial of the OX40 agonist ivuxolimab. The rearrangement joins TRBV6-5 to TRBJ2-7; a possible D gene is TRBD1 (6 bases). This TCR came from an adult with an advanced solid tumor such as melanoma, head and neck, liver or kidney cancer. CDR3 bases: TGTGCCAGCAGTTACGGTGGGGGCCCCTACGAGCAGTACTTC. It specifies CASSYGGGPYEQYF.